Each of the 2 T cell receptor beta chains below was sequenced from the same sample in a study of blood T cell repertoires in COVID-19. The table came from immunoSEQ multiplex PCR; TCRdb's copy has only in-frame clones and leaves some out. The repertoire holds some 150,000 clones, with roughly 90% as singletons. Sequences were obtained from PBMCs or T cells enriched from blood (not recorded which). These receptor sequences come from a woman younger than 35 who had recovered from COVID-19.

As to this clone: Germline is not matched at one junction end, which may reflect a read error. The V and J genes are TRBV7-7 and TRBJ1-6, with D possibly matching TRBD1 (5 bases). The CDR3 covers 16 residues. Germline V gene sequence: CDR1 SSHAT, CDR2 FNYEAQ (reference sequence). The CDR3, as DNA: TGTGCTAGCAGCTTAAAGGGGTCCTCCTATAATTCACCCCTCCACTTT. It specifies CASSLKGSSYNSPLHF. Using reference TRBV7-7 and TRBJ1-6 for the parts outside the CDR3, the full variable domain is GAGVSQSPRYKVTKRGQDVTLRCDPISSHATLYWYQQALGQGPEFLTYFNYEAQPDKSGLPSDRFSAERPEGSISTLTIQRTEQRDSAMYRCASSLKGSSYNSPLHFGNGTRLTVT.

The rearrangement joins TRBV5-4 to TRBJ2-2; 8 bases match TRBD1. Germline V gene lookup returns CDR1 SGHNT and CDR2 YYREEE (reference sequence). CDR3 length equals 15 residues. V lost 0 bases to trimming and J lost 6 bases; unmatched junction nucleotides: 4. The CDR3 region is CASSLEGDRSGELFF. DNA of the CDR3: TGTGCCAGCAGCTTGGAAGGGGACAGGTCCGGGGAGCTGTTTTTT.